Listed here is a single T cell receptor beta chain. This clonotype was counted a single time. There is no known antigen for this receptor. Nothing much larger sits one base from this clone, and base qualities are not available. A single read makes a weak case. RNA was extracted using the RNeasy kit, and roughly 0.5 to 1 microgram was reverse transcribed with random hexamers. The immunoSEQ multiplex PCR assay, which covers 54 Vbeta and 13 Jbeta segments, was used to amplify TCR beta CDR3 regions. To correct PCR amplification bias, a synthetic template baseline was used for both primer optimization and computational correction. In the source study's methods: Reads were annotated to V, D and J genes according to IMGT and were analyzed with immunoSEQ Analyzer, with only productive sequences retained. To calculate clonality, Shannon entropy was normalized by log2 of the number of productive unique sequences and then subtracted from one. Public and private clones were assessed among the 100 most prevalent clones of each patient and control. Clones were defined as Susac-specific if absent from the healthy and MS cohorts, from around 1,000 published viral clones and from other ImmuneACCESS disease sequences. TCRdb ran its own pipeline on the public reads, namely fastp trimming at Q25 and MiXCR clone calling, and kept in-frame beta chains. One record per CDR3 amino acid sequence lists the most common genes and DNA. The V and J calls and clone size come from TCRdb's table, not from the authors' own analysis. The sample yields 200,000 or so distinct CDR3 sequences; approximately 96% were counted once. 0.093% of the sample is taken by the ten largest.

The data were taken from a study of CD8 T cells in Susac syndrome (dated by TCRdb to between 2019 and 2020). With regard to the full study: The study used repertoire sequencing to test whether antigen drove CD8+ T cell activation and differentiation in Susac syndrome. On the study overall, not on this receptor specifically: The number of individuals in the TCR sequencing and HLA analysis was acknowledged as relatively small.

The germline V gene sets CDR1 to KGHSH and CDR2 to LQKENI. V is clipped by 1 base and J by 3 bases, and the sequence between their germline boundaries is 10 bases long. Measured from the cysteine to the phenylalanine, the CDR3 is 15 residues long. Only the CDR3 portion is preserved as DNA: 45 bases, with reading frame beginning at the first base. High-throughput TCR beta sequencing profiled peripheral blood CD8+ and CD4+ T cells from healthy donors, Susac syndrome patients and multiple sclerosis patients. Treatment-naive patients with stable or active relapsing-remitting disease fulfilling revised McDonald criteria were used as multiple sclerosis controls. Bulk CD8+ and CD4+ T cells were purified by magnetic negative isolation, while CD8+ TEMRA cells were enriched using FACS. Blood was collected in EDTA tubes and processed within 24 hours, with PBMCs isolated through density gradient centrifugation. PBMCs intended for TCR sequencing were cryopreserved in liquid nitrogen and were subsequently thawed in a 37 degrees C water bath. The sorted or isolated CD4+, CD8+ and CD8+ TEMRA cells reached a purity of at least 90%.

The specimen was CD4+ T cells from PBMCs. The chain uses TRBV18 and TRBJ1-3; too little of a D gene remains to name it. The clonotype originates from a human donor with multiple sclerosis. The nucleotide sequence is TGTGCCAGCTCACCACGCCAGGAAGGTGGAAACACCATATATTTT. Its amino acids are CASSPRQEGGNTIYF.